The present TCR beta chain was sequenced within a study of T-cell reconstitution after alpha-beta-depleted transplantation in children. Study-wide results and limits: There were reportedly several hundred expanded graft clones from which alpha-beta T cells came about two months after transplant. There were some patients whose high TCRbeta diversity at day 60 came from surviving recipient T cells and thymic progenitors.

Unique molecular identifiers were incorporated when the TCRbeta library was constructed. One entry per CDR3 protein results from TCRdb running MiXCR on the PCR reads. Of fewer than 550,000 distinct CDR3 sequences listed, 11% were seen once; the top ten hold 12% to 15%. This clonotype was detected only a few times. Its antigen is as yet unknown. The source is a female patient younger than 10 who had a stem cell transplant for aplastic anemia, so the T cells may come from the graft donor. The sequencing here drew on PBMCs, mostly from graft donor cells, taken 180 days after TCRalphabeta/CD19-depleted stem cell transplant.

The CDR3, as DNA: TGTGCCAGCAGTGAAAAGCCAGTTGGAGGCAATCAGCCCCAGCATTTT. This sequence encodes CASSEKPVGGNQPQHF. The V gene is TRBV6-1, the J gene TRBJ1-5; D is undetermined. The CDR3 spans 16 residues. The germline V gene has CDR1 MNHNS and CDR2 SASEGT. V gave up 2 bases and J gave up 2 bases, with 13 bases separating them.